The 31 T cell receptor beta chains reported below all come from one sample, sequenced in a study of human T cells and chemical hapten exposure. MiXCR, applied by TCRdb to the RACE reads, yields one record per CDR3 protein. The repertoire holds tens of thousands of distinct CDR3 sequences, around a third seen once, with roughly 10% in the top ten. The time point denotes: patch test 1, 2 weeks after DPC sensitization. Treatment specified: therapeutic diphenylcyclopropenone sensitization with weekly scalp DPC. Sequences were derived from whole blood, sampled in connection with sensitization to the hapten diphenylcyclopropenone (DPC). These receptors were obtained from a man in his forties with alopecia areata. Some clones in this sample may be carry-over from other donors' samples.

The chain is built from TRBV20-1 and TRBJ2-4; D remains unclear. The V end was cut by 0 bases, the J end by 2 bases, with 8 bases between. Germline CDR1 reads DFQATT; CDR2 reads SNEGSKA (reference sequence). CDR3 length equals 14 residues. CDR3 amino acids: CSARDLSSKNIQYF. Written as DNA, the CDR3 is TGCAGTGCTAGAGATTTGTCATCCAAAAACATTCAGTACTTC.

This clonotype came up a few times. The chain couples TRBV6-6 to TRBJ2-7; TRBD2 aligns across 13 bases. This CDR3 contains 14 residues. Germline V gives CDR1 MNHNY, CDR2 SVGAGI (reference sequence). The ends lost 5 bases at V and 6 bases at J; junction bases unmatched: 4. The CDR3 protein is CASSPRLAGGEQYF. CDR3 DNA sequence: TGTGCCAGCAGTCCGCGACTAGCGGGAGGCGAGCAGTACTTC.

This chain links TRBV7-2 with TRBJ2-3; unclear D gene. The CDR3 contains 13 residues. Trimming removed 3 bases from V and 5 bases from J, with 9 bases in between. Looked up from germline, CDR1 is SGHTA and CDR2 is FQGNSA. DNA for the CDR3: TGTGCCAGCAGCTTCTCACGATTAGATACGCAGTATTTT. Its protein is CASSFSRLDTQYF.

The CDR3 region has the DNA TGTGCCAGCAGCTCCGACACCTATGGCTACACCTTC. This gives the protein CASSSDTYGYTF. The rearrangement links TRBV28 to TRBJ1-2; D remains ambiguous. This CDR3 contains 12 residues. The V gene lost 6 bases and the J gene lost 4 bases, with 9 bases spanning the gap. CDR1 is MDHEN and CDR2 is SYDVKM in the germline V gene.

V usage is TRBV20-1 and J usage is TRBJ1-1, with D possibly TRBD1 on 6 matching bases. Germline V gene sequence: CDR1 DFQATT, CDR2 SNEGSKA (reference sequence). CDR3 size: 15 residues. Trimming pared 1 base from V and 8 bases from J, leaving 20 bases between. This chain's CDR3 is CSARVPKIFGTEAFF. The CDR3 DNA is TGCAGTGCTAGAGTACCAAAAATTTTCGGGACAGAAGCTTTCTTT.

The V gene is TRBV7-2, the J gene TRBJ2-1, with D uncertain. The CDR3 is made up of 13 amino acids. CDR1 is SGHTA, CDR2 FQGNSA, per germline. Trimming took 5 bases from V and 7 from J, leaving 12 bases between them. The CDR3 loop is CASSPAPRNEQFF. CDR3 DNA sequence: TGTGCCAGCAGCCCGGCCCCGCGGAATGAGCAGTTCTTC.

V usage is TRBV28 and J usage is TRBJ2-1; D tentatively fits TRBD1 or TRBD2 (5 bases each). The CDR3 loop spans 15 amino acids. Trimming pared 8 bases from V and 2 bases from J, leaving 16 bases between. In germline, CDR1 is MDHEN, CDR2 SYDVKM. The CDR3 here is CASEAGGGTYNEQFF. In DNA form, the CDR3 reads TGTGCCAGCGAGGCGGGTGGGGGAACCTACAATGAGCAGTTCTTC.

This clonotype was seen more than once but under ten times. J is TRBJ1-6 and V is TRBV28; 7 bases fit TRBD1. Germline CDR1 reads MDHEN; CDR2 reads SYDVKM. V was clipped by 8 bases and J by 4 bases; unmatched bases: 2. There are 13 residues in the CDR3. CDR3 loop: CASRDSYNSPLHF. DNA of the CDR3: TGTGCCAGCCGGGACAGTTATAATTCACCCCTCCACTTT.

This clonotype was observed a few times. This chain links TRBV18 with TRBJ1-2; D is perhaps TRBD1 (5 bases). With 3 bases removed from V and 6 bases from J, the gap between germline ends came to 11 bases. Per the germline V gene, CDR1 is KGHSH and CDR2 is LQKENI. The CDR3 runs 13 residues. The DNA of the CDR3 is TGTGCCAGCTCACCCCGAGCCAGGGATGGCTACACCTTC. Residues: CASSPRARDGYTF. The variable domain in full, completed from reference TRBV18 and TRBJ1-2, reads NAGVMQNPRHLVRRRGQEARLRCSPMKGHSHVYWYRQLPEEGLKFMVYLQKENIIDESGMPKERFSAEFPKEGPSILRIQQVVRGDSAAYFCASSPRARDGYTFGSGTRLTVV.

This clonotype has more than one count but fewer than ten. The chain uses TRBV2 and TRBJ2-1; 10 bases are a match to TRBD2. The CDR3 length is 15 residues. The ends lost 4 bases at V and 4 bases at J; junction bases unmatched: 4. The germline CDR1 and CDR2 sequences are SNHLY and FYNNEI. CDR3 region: CASSGGLAKYNEQFF. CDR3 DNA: TGTGCCAGCAGTGGGGGACTAGCGAAATACAATGAGCAGTTCTTC.

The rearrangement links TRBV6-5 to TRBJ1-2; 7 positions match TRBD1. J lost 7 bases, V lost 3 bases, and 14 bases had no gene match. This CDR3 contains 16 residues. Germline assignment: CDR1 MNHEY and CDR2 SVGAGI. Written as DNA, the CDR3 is TGTGCCAGCAGTTATGGTCTGAGGGGGCAACGGAGTGGCTACACCTTC. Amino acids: CASSYGLRGQRSGYTF.

The CDR3 loop is CASRITGTNEKLFF. The CDR3 region has the DNA TGTGCCAGCAGGATAACAGGGACCAATGAAAAACTGTTTTTT. This chain connects TRBV6-6 to TRBJ1-4; a possible D gene is TRBD1 (6 bases). CDR1 is MNHNY, CDR2 SVGAGI, per germline (reference sequence). V was cut by 6 bases and J by 5 bases, with 13 bases left in between. The CDR3 totals 14 residues.

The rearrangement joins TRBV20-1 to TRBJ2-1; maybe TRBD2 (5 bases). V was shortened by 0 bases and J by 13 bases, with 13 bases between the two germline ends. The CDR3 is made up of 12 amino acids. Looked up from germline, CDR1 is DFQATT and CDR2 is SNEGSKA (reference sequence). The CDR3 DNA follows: TGCAGTGCTAGAGACCCGGTGCGGGCCCAGTTCTTC. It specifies CSARDPVRAQFF.

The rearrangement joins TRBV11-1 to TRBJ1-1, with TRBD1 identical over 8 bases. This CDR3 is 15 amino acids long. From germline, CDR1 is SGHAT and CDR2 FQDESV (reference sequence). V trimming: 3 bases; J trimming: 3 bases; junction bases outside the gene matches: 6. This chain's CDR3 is CASSFPGGADTEAFF. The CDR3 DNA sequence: TGTGCCAGCAGCTTCCCAGGGGGCGCGGACACTGAAGCTTTCTTT. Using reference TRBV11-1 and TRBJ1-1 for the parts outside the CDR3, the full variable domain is EAEVAQSPRYKITEKSQAVAFWCDPISGHATLYWYRQILGQGPELLVQFQDESVVDDSQLPKDRFSAERLKGVDSTLKIQPAELGDSAMYLCASSFPGGADTEAFFGQGTRLTVV.

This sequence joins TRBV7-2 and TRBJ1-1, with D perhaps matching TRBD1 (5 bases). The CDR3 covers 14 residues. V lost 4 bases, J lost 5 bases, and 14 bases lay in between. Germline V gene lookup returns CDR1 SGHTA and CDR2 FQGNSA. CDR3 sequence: CASSSRLGGTEAFF. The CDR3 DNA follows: TGTGCCAGCAGCTCCCGCCTGGGGGGTACTGAAGCTTTCTTT.

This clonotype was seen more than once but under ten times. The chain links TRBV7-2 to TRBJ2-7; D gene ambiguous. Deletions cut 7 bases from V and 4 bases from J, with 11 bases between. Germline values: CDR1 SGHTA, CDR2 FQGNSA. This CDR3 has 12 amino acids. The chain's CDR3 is CASTEHPYEQYF. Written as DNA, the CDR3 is TGTGCCAGCACCGAACACCCTTACGAGCAGTACTTC.

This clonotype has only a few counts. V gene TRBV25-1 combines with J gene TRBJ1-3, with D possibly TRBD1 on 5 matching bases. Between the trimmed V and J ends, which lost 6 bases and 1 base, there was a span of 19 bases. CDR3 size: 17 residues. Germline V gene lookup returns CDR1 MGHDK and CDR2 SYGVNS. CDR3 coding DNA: TGTGCCAGCAGCGTCCGGGGACGGGGCCTTTCTGGAAACACCATATATTTT. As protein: CASSVRGRGLSGNTIYF.

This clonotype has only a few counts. CDR3 coding DNA: TGTGCCAGCAGCTCAACAGGGAATCAGCCCCAGCATTTT. This gives the protein CASSSTGNQPQHF. The chain employs TRBV5-6 and TRBJ1-5; the D gene is possibly TRBD1 (6 bases). Trimming removed 3 bases at V and 4 bases at J, with 8 bases between. Germline V gives CDR1 SGHDT, CDR2 YYEEEE. The CDR3 loop spans 13 amino acids.

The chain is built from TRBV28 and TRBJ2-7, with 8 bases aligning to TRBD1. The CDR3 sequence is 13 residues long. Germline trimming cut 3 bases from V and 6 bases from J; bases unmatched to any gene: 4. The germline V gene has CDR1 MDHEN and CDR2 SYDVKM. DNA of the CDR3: TGTGCCAGCAGTTTCGACAGGGGACGCGAGCAGTACTTC. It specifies CASSFDRGREQYF. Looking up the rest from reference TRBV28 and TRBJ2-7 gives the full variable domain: DVKVTQSSRYLVKRTGEKVFLECVQDMDHENMFWYRQDPGLGLRLIYFSYDVKMKEKGDIPEGYSVSREKKERFSLILESASTNQTSMYLCASSFDRGREQYFGPGTRLTVT.

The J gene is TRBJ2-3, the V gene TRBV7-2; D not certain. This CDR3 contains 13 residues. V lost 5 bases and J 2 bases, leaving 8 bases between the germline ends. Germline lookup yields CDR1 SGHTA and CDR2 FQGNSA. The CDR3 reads CASSVPFTDTQYF. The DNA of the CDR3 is TGTGCCAGCAGCGTACCATTCACAGATACGCAGTATTTT.

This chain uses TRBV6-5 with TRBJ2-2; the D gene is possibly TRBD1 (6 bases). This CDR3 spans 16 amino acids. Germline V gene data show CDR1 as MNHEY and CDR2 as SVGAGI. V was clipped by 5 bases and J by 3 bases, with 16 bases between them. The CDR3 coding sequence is TGTGCCAGCAGTCCTACGGGCAGGGGTCACACCGGGGAGCTGTTTTTT. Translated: CASSPTGRGHTGELFF.

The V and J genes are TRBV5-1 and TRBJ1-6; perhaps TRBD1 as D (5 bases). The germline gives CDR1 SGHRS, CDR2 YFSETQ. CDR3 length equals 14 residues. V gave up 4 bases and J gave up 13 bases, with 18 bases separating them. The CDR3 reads CASSPPGPGFPLHF. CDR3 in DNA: TGCGCCAGCAGCCCTCCGGGGCCCGGATTCCCCCTCCACTTT.

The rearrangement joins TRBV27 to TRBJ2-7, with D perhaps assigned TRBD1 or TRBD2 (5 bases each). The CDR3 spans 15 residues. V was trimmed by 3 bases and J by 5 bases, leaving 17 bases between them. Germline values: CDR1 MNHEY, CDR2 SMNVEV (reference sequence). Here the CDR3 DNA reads TGTGCCAGCAGTTTGAATCGGGCAGGGACCCACGAGCAGTACTTC. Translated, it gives CASSLNRAGTHEQYF.

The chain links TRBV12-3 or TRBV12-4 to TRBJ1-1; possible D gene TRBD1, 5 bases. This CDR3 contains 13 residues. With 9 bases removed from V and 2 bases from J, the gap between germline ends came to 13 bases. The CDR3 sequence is CASYGDYNTEAFF. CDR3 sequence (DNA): TGTGCCAGTTATGGGGACTACAACACTGAAGCTTTCTTT.

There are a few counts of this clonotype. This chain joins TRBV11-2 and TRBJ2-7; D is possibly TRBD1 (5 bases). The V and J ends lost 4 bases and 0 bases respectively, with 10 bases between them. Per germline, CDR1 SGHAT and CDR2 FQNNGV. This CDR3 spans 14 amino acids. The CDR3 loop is CASSSQGSSYEQYF. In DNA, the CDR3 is TGTGCCAGCAGCTCTCAGGGTTCCTCCTACGAGCAGTACTTC.

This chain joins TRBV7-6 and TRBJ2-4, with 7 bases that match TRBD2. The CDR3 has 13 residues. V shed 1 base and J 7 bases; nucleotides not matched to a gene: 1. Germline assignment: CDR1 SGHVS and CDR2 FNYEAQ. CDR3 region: CASSLGEGNIQYF. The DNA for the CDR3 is TGTGCCAGCAGCTTAGGGGAGGGGAACATTCAGTACTTC. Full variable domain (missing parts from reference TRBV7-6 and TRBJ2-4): GAGVSQSPRYKVTKRGQDVALRCDPISGHVSLYWYRQALGQGPEFLTYFNYEAQQDKSGLPNDRFSAERPEGSISTLTIQRTEQRDSAMYRCASSLGEGNIQYFGAGTRLSVL.

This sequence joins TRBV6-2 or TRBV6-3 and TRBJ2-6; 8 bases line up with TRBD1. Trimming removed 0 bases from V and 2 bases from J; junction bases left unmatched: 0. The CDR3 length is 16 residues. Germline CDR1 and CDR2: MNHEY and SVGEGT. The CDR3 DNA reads TGTGCCAGCAGTTACTCGGACAGGGCTGGGGCCAACGTCCTGACTTTC. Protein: CASSYSDRAGANVLTF.

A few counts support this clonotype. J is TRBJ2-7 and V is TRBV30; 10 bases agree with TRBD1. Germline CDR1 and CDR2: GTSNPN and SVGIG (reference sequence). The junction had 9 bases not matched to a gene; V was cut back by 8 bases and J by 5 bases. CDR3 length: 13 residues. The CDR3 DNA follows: TGTGCCGGGACCGGGACAGGGGAGGACGAGCAGTACTTC. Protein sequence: CAGTGTGEDEQYF. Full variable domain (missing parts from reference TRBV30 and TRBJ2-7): SQTIHQWPATLVQPVGSPLSLECTVEGTSNPNLYWYRQAAGRGLQLLFYSVGIGQISSEVPQNLSASRPQDRQFILSSKKLLLSDSGFYLCAGTGTGEDEQYFGPGTRLTVT.

The CDR3 DNA follows: TGTGCCACTACCCTAGGACAGCCTAATCAGCCCCAGCATTTT. Translating gives CATTLGQPNQPQHF. The chain joins TRBV12-3 or TRBV12-4 to TRBJ1-5, with TRBD1 as a possible D gene (6 bases). V was clipped by 10 bases and J by 4 bases, with 17 bases between them. The CDR3 sequence is 14 residues long.

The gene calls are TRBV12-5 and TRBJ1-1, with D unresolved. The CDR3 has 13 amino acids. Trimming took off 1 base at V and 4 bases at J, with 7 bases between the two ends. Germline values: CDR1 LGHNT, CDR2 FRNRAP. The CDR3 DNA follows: TGTGCTAGTGGTTTGGGAGGTACCACTGAAGCTTTCTTT. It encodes CASGLGGTTEAFF.

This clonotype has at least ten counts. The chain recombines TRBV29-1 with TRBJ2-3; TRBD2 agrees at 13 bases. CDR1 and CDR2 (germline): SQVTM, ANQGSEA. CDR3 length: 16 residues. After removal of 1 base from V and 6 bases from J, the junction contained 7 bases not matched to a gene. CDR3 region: CSVEGTSGRPWDTQYF. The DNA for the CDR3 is TGCAGCGTTGAAGGGACTAGCGGGAGACCCTGGGATACGCAGTATTTT.